This entry lists 24 T cell receptor beta chains sequenced from one sample in a study of blood T cell repertoires in COVID-19. The method was immunoSEQ multiplex PCR; TCRdb's version includes in-frame clones alone and lacks a portion of them. This table holds approximately 300,000 clones, approximately 90% found once. Sample: peripheral blood. Source of these receptors: a woman between 45 and 60 years old who had recovered from COVID-19.

This clone appeared a single time. This rearrangement joins TRBV25-1 to TRBJ2-7, with TRBD1 as a possible D gene (5 bases). Germline V gene lookup returns CDR1 MGHDK and CDR2 SYGVNS. Deletions cut 3 bases from V and 2 bases from J, with 8 bases between. The CDR3 covers 13 residues. The CDR3 bases are TGTGCCAGCAGTGAGCCAGGGACCTACGAGCAGTACTTC. This gives the protein CASSEPGTYEQYF.

The chain recombines TRBV6-6 with TRBJ2-7; 7 bases line up with TRBD1. Germline V gene data show CDR1 as MNHNY and CDR2 as SVGAGI (reference sequence). CDR3 length: 15 amino acids. V shed 8 bases and J 1 base; nucleotides not matched to a gene: 11. CDR3 in DNA: TGTGCCAGCTGTGCCCCGGACAGGACTTCCTACGAGCAGTACTTC. Protein sequence: CASCAPDRTSYEQYF.

The V call is TRBV5-4, the J call TRBJ2-3, with D maybe TRBD1 (6 bases). This CDR3 region has 13 residues. From germline, CDR1 is SGHNT and CDR2 YYREEE (reference sequence). V lost 1 base and J lost 5, with 8 bases in between. CDR3 protein: CASSLTGLDTQYF. The CDR3 DNA is TGTGCCAGCAGCTTGACAGGGTTAGATACGCAGTATTTT.

This sequence joins TRBV3-1 (or the pseudogene TRBV3-2) and TRBJ2-5; D unclear. V was shortened by 2 bases and J by 1 base, with 11 bases between the two germline ends. CDR3 length: 15 residues. Per germline, CDR1 LGHDT and CDR2 YNNKEL (reference sequence). The CDR3 DNA sequence: TGTGCCAGCAGCCAAAACGTGGTAGCCCAAGAGACCCAGTACTTC. Protein product: CASSQNVVAQETQYF.

This clone showed up just a few times. The V gene is TRBV27, the J gene TRBJ2-5, with 7 bases that match TRBD1. The CDR3 has 16 amino acids. Germline V gene lookup returns CDR1 MNHEY and CDR2 SMNVEV (reference sequence). V gave up 5 bases and J gave up 2 bases; unmatched junction bases: 11. The CDR3 DNA follows: TGTGCCAGCAGTCCCAACCCAGGGACAGTACAAGAGACCCAGTACTTC. Protein: CASSPNPGTVQETQYF.

The chain couples TRBV30 to TRBJ1-6, with D unresolved. With 2 bases removed from V and 10 bases from J, the gap between germline ends came to 9 bases. This CDR3 is built from 12 residues. Germline V CDR1 and CDR2: GTSNPN, SVGIG (reference sequence). The CDR3 here is CAWSPPLSPLHF. In nucleotides, the CDR3 is TGTGCCTGGAGTCCCCCTCTCTCACCCCTCCACTTT.

The genes are TRBV18 and TRBJ2-3, with 9 bases fitting TRBD1. CDR1 KGHSH and CDR2 LQKENI come from the germline V gene. The CDR3 has 16 residues. The V segment lost 4 bases and the J segment 2 bases; nucleotides outside the gene matches: 7. The CDR3 DNA sequence: TGTGCCAGCTCACGATCAGACAGGGGGTTCACAGATACGCAGTATTTT. This encodes CASSRSDRGFTDTQYF.

This clone was observed a single time. The chain carries TRBV5-1 and TRBJ1-2, with D hard to call. The CDR3 is 15 residues long. Deletions cut 0 bases from V and 4 bases from J, with 13 bases between. Germline CDR1 reads SGHRS; CDR2 reads YFSETQ. The CDR3 DNA reads as TGCGCCAGCAGCTTGGAACCCAGGTCTCTCTATGGCTACACCTTC. It codes for CASSLEPRSLYGYTF.

The rearrangement uses TRBV5-1 and TRBJ2-2; no reliable D call. V was cut by 4 bases and J by 0 bases, with 7 bases left in between. The CDR3 loop spans 14 amino acids. The germline V gene has CDR1 SGHRS and CDR2 YFSETQ. This CDR3 reads CASSSEANTGELFF. The DNA of the CDR3 is TGCGCCAGCAGCAGCGAAGCGAACACCGGGGAGCTGTTTTTT.

The genes are TRBV11-3 and TRBJ2-1; D is uncertain. The CDR3 totals 16 residues. CDR1 is SGHNT and CDR2 is YENEEA in the germline V gene. Trimming shortened V by 3 bases and J by 4 bases, and 16 bases separated the two germline ends. The CDR3, as DNA: TGTGCCAGCAGCTTTCGACCTAGGCCACCTTACAATGAGCAGTTCTTC. Amino acid sequence: CASSFRPRPPYNEQFF.

The chain couples TRBV5-6 to TRBJ2-1; no reliable D call. In germline, CDR1 is SGHDT, CDR2 YYEEEE. This CDR3 is built from 11 residues. The germline V and J ends were trimmed by 1 base and 10 bases, with 6 bases remaining between them. Here the CDR3 reads CASSLNIEQFF. As DNA, the CDR3 is TGTGCCAGCAGCTTGAACATAGAGCAGTTCTTC.

The rearrangement joins TRBV5-1 to TRBJ2-5, with 8 positions matching TRBD1. This CDR3 spans 14 amino acids. Germline CDR1 reads SGHRS; CDR2 reads YFSETQ. The V gene end was trimmed by 5 bases and the J gene end by 0 bases; junction bases not matched to a gene: 3. The CDR3 sequence: CASRQGGNQETQYF. As DNA, the CDR3 is TGCGCCAGCAGACAGGGGGGAAACCAAGAGACCCAGTACTTC. The full variable domain, in which reference TRBV5-1 and TRBJ2-5 provide the parts outside the CDR3, is KAGVTQTPRYLIKTRGQQVTLSCSPISGHRSVSWYQQTPGQGLQFLFEYFSETQRNKGNFPGRFSGRQFSNSRSEMNVSTLELGDSALYLCASRQGGNQETQYFGPGTRLLVL.

The chain recombines TRBV6-1 with TRBJ1-2; tentative D call: TRBD1 (5 bases). Trimming removed 1 base from V and 1 base from J, with 10 bases in between. The CDR3 spans 15 residues. The germline gives CDR1 MNHNS, CDR2 SASEGT. The CDR3 DNA sequence: TGTGCCAGCAGTGAAGGACAGAACTTTAACTATGGCTACACCTTC. Translation gives CASSEGQNFNYGYTF.

The J gene is TRBJ2-4, the V gene TRBV5-1, with D possibly being TRBD1 (6 bases). The germline V gene has CDR1 SGHRS and CDR2 YFSETQ. The V gene lost 4 bases and the J gene lost 1 base, with 18 bases spanning the gap. This CDR3 contains 17 residues. In DNA, the CDR3 is TGCGCCAGCAGCCCTACAGGGATGGGAATGGCCAAAAACATTCAGTACTTC. Its translation: CASSPTGMGMAKNIQYF. The variable domain in full, completed from reference TRBV5-1 and TRBJ2-4, reads KAGVTQTPRYLIKTRGQQVTLSCSPISGHRSVSWYQQTPGQGLQFLFEYFSETQRNKGNFPGRFSGRQFSNSRSEMNVSTLELGDSALYLCASSPTGMGMAKNIQYFGAGTRLSVL.

V gene TRBV28 combines with J gene TRBJ2-3; D is ambiguous. This CDR3 contains 15 residues. The V gene's germline CDR1 is MDHEN and CDR2 SYDVKM. The V end lost 4 bases, the J end lost 2 bases, and 13 bases lay between the germline ends. The CDR3 coding sequence is TGTGCCAGCAGTTCCCGGATAAGACTCACAGATACGCAGTATTTT. It encodes CASSSRIRLTDTQYF.

The chain recombines TRBV6-5 with TRBJ2-7; 10 bases align to TRBD1. The germline V gene encodes CDR1 MNHEY and CDR2 SVGAGI. The CDR3 runs 15 residues. V gave up 6 bases and J gave up 5 bases; unmatched junction bases: 10. Written as DNA, the CDR3 is TGTGCCAGCAGCCAGGGGACAGGGGTAATCAACGAGCAGTACTTC. Residues: CASSQGTGVINEQYF.

This clone was detected only a few times. The chain couples TRBV7-2 to TRBJ2-7; 7 bases are a match to TRBD1. The CDR3 runs to 14 residues. Germline lookup yields CDR1 SGHTA and CDR2 FQGNSA. The trim removed 5 bases at V and 6 bases at J, leaving 10 bases unmatched. CDR3 DNA: TGTGCCAGCAGCCCGAGGACAGGTGACGGCGAGCAGTACTTC. It encodes CASSPRTGDGEQYF. Supplemented by reference TRBV7-2 and TRBJ2-7, the full variable domain reads GAGVSQSPSNKVTEKGKDVELRCDPISGHTALYWYRQSLGQGLEFLIYFQGNSAPDKSGLPSDRFSAERTGGSVSTLTIQRTQQEDSAVYLCASSPRTGDGEQYFGPGTRLTVT.

This chain connects TRBV28 to TRBJ1-1; TRBD1 agrees at 8 bases. V gave up 3 bases and J gave up 3 bases; unmatched junction bases: 6. The germline gives CDR1 MDHEN, CDR2 SYDVKM. The CDR3 spans 15 residues. CDR3 in amino acids: CASSLTGQVDTEAFF. The CDR3, as DNA: TGTGCCAGCAGTTTGACGGGACAGGTGGACACTGAAGCTTTCTTT.

In regard to this clone: The sample contains more than one DNA sequence encoding this CDR3. The V call is TRBV30, the J call TRBJ2-3, with a tentative D call TRBD1 (6 bases). Germline values: CDR1 GTSNPN, CDR2 SVGIG (reference sequence). The CDR3 totals 12 residues. Trimming removed 0 bases at V and 5 bases at J, with 6 bases between. The CDR3: CAWSVGGDTQYF. CDR3 coding DNA: TGTGCCTGGAGTGTAGGGGGAGATACGCAGTATTTT.

The chain has TRBV28 and TRBJ2-3; maybe TRBD2 (6 bases). Germline V gene lookup returns CDR1 MDHEN and CDR2 SYDVKM. Trimming pared 1 base from V and 4 bases from J, leaving 15 bases between. The CDR3 totals 16 residues. CDR3 region: CASSLSARGGSDTQYF. The DNA of the CDR3 is TGTGCCAGCAGTTTATCCGCGCGGGGCGGATCAGATACGCAGTATTTT.

This chain uses TRBV5-1 with TRBJ2-7, with D possibly TRBD1 on 5 matching bases. The CDR3 sequence is 15 residues long. Trimming cost V 0 bases and J 1 base, with 11 bases left between them. CDR1 SGHRS and CDR2 YFSETQ come from the germline V gene. CDR3 coding DNA: TGCGCCAGCAGCTTGGCCTTGGGGCCTTCCTACGAGCAGTACTTC. This encodes CASSLALGPSYEQYF.

J is TRBJ1-2 and V is TRBV19, with D possibly being TRBD1 (5 bases). The CDR3 is 14 residues long. CDR1 LNHDA and CDR2 SQIVND come from the germline V gene (reference sequence). Trimming removed 0 bases at V and 8 bases at J, with 13 bases between. The CDR3 here is CASSIDQEGFGYTF. Written as DNA, the CDR3 is TGTGCCAGTAGTATAGATCAGGAGGGGTTCGGCTACACCTTC.

This clone was seen a single time. The chain links TRBV7-9 to TRBJ2-7, with unresolved D. Trimming stripped 6 bases from V and 4 bases from J, with 13 bases between. This CDR3 has 13 residues. Germline V gene lookup returns CDR1 SEHNR and CDR2 FQNEAQ (reference sequence). The CDR3 protein is CASSFTGLYEQYF. The CDR3 DNA reads TGTGCCAGCAGTTTCACTGGGCTTTACGAGCAGTACTTC.

The V and J genes are TRBV11-3 and TRBJ2-1; the match to TRBD2 covers 9 bases. CDR3 length: 18 amino acids. V was pared by 4 bases and J by 9 bases, with 19 bases of the junction left unmatched. Germline V gives CDR1 SGHNT, CDR2 YENEEA. CDR3 loop: CASSSDPLWAGGPVEQFF. The CDR3 DNA sequence: TGTGCCAGCAGCTCCGACCCTCTCTGGGCGGGAGGGCCCGTTGAGCAGTTCTTC. Variable domain in full (rest from reference TRBV11-3 and TRBJ2-1): EAGVVQSPRYKIIEKKQPVAFWCNPISGHNTLYWYLQNLGQGPELLIRYENEEAVDDSQLPKDRFSAERLKGVDSTLKIQPAELGDSAVYLCASSSDPLWAGGPVEQFFGPGTRLTVL.